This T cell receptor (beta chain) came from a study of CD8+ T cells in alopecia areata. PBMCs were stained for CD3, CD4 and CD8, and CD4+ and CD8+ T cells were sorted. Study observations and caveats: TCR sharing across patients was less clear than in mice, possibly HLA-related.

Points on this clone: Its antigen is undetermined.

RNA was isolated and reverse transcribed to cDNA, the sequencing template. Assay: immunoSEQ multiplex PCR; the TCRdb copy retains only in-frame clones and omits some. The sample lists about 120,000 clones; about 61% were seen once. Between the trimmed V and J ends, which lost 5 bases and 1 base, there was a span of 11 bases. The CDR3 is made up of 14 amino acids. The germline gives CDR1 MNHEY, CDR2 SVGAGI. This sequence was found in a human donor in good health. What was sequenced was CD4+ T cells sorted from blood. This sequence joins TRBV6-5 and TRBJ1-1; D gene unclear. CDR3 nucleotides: TGTGCCAGCAGTCGCGGGTCGGGGAACACTGAAGCTTTCTTT. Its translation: CASSRGSGNTEAFF.